The 32 T cell receptor beta chains given below trace back to one sample, sequenced in a study of blood T cell repertoires in COVID-19 (dated by TCRdb to the early 2020s). The library was obtained by the immunoSEQ multiplex PCR assay. TCRdb took this table from immuneACCESS and kept in-frame rearrangements with V and J called. Such tables lack part of the clones; where checked against another copy, unresolved V genes explain under half of the gap, and the rest is unexplained. Recorded for this sample are about 200,000 clones; roughly 87% of them occurred a single time. The ten largest clones represent 2% to 2.5% of the sample. Sequences were obtained from PBMCs or T cells enriched from blood (not recorded which). The source of these receptors is a woman in her twenties or thirties who had recovered from COVID-19.

The chain couples TRBV19 to TRBJ2-1, with 12 bases lining up with TRBD1. The CDR3 runs to 15 residues. V shed 5 bases and J 7 bases; nucleotides not matched to a gene: 6. Germline lookup yields CDR1 LNHDA and CDR2 SQIVND (reference sequence). The CDR3 DNA is TGTGCCAGTAGTCGGGGGACAGGGGGCATTAATGAGCAGTTCTTC. Translated, it gives CASSRGTGGINEQFF.

The genes are TRBV30 and TRBJ1-1; D remains unclear. Germline CDR1 is GTSNPN and CDR2 is SVGIG (reference sequence). This CDR3 has 13 residues. Trimming stripped 3 bases from V and 6 bases from J, with 14 bases between. The CDR3 DNA reads TGTGCCTGGAGCCCCCGACACCAAGCTGAAGCTTTCTTT. Translating it yields CAWSPRHQAEAFF.

The V call is TRBV11-2, the J call TRBJ2-2; 12 positions match TRBD2. This CDR3 spans 16 amino acids. The J segment lost 6 bases and the V segment lost 3 bases, leaving 5 bases of the junction unmatched. The germline V gene has CDR1 SGHAT and CDR2 FQNNGV. Here the CDR3 DNA reads TGTGCCAGCAGCTTGATGACTAGCGGGAGTTCCGGGGAGCTGTTTTTT. Translation: CASSLMTSGSSGELFF.

This rearrangement joins TRBV27 to TRBJ2-2, with D tentatively TRBD1 (5 bases). The CDR3 spans 16 residues. Looked up from germline, CDR1 is MNHEY and CDR2 is SMNVEV (reference sequence). The V and J ends lost 6 bases and 4 bases respectively, with 18 bases between them. The CDR3 reads CASSPRVDLGTGELFF. Here the CDR3 DNA reads TGTGCCAGCAGCCCCAGGGTCGACCTAGGCACCGGGGAGCTGTTTTTT.

The rearrangement joins TRBV2 to TRBJ2-5, with TRBD2 matching 9 bases. The length of the CDR3 is 17 residues. Trimming took 4 bases from V and 5 from J; bases not matched to a gene: 14. Germline CDR1 reads SNHLY; CDR2 reads FYNNEI. The CDR3: CASSGGLGAGGDETQYF. The CDR3 DNA is TGTGCCAGCAGTGGGGGGTTAGGAGCGGGAGGAGATGAGACCCAGTACTTC.

This clone was recorded at least ten times. The chain joins TRBV3-1 (or the pseudogene TRBV3-2) to TRBJ2-5, with 13 bases aligning to TRBD2. With V trimmed by 1 base and J by 9 bases, 11 bases remained unmatched. Germline lookup yields CDR1 LGHDT and CDR2 YNNKEL (reference sequence). The CDR3 extends over 17 amino acids. CDR3 residues: CASSQVTSGGVPGAQYF. In DNA, the CDR3 is TGTGCCAGCAGCCAAGTCACTAGCGGGGGGGTACCGGGGGCCCAGTACTTC.

The V and J genes are TRBV7-2 and TRBJ1-2; perhaps TRBD1 as D (5 bases). This CDR3 is 16 amino acids long. The germline CDR1 and CDR2 sequences are SGHTA and FQGNSA. Trimming pared 4 bases from V and 4 bases from J, leaving 19 bases between. For the CDR3, the DNA is TGTGCCAGCAGCTCCTCAGGGAGGACGCCCTCCTATGGCTACACCTTC. Translation: CASSSSGRTPSYGYTF.

This rearrangement joins TRBV6-5 to TRBJ1-6; 8 positions match TRBD1. The V segment lost 4 bases and the J segment 9 bases; nucleotides outside the gene matches: 5. CDR3 size: 14 residues. From germline, CDR1 is MNHEY and CDR2 SVGAGI. In DNA form, the CDR3 reads TGTGCCAGCAGTTTTGAGACAGGGGTTTCACCCCTCCACTTT. Translation gives CASSFETGVSPLHF.

This chain joins TRBV11-2 and TRBJ1-1; no clear D gene. The CDR3 runs 12 residues. Between the trimmed V and J ends, which lost 1 base and 5 bases, there was a span of 5 bases. Germline V lookup: CDR1 SGHAT, CDR2 FQNNGV. In DNA, the CDR3 is TGTGCCAGCAGCTTAGCGGGGACTGAAGCTTTCTTT. Its protein is CASSLAGTEAFF.

The chain is built from TRBV5-1 and TRBJ2-7; perhaps TRBD2 as D (6 bases). The length of the CDR3 is 13 residues. Germline loops: CDR1 SGHRS, CDR2 YFSETQ. V lost 4 bases, J lost 6 bases, and 14 bases lay in between. Here the CDR3 reads CASSQNGGLEQYF. The DNA of the CDR3 is TGCGCCAGCAGCCAAAACGGGGGACTCGAGCAGTACTTC. The full variable domain, its missing parts supplied by reference TRBV5-1 and TRBJ2-7, is KAGVTQTPRYLIKTRGQQVTLSCSPISGHRSVSWYQQTPGQGLQFLFEYFSETQRNKGNFPGRFSGRQFSNSRSEMNVSTLELGDSALYLCASSQNGGLEQYFGPGTRLTVT.

V usage is TRBV9 and J usage is TRBJ2-1; D is ambiguous. Germline CDR1 SGDLS, CDR2 YYNGEE. V was cut by 0 bases and J by 0 bases, with 10 bases left in between. This CDR3 contains 16 residues. CDR3 in amino acids: CASSVGLRSSYNEQFF. DNA for the CDR3: TGTGCCAGCAGCGTAGGTCTCCGTAGCTCCTACAATGAGCAGTTCTTC.

The chain recombines TRBV27 with TRBJ2-5, with 9 bases matching TRBD1. J gave up 1 base and V 6 bases, and 21 bases lay outside the gene matches. The CDR3 covers 20 residues. In germline, CDR1 is MNHEY, CDR2 SMNVEV (reference sequence). Written as DNA, the CDR3 is TGTGCCAGCAGCTCACGGTTGGGACAGGGAACCCTAGCGGCCCAAGAGACCCAGTACTTC. This gives the protein CASSSRLGQGTLAAQETQYF.

This clone was seen once. The gene calls are TRBV10-1 and TRBJ2-1; a weak D match, TRBD2 (6 bases). Trimming took 8 bases from V and 0 from J, leaving 26 bases between them. CDR1 is WNHNN, CDR2 SYGVQD, per germline (reference sequence). CDR3 length: 19 amino acids. This chain's CDR3 is CASRTRSSGPFSSYNEQFF. Here the CDR3 DNA reads TGCGCCAGCCGAACCCGAAGTAGCGGACCCTTCAGCTCCTACAATGAGCAGTTCTTC.

This clone has only one observation. The chain carries TRBV4-1 and TRBJ2-1; 12 nucleotides match TRBD2. V shed 0 bases, J shed 10 bases, and the junction held 7 bases outside the gene matches. The CDR3 consists of 16 residues. Germline V gives CDR1 MGHRA, CDR2 YSYEKL. The CDR3: CASSQELAGGVWEQFF. As DNA, the CDR3 is TGCGCCAGCAGCCAAGAACTAGCGGGAGGTGTTTGGGAGCAGTTCTTC.

The J gene is TRBJ2-1, the V gene TRBV29-1; unclear D gene. V lost 5 bases and J 12 bases, leaving 14 bases between the germline ends. From germline, CDR1 is SQVTM and CDR2 ANQGSEA. The length of the CDR3 is 11 residues. In nucleotides, the CDR3 is TGCAGCGTTCCTAGTTTGTTTGGGCAGTTCTTC. Translated: CSVPSLFGQFF.

The chain couples TRBV14 to TRBJ2-3; 15 bases align to TRBD2. Trimming took 4 bases from V and 6 from J; bases not matched to a gene: 2. Germline V gene lookup returns CDR1 SGHDN and CDR2 FVKESK. This CDR3 is 15 amino acids long. The CDR3 DNA reads TGTGCCAGCAGCCTTGGACTAGCGGGGGGGGATACGCAGTATTTT. It specifies CASSLGLAGGDTQYF.

This clone was seen only once. The chain joins TRBV6-5 to TRBJ1-2, with TRBD1 matching over 8 bases. This CDR3 is 13 amino acids long. Trimming took 7 bases from V and 7 from J; bases not matched to a gene: 8. Germline CDR1 is MNHEY and CDR2 is SVGAGI. DNA for the CDR3: TGTGCCAGCAATTATGGACAGGGCTCTGGCTACACCTTC. Translated, it gives CASNYGQGSGYTF.

This clone was observed once. V and J are TRBV19 and TRBJ2-3; 7 bases line up with TRBD2. The junction had 3 bases not matched to a gene; V was cut back by 4 bases and J by 2 bases. Germline V CDR1 and CDR2: LNHDA, SQIVND (reference sequence). This CDR3 has 14 residues. In DNA form, the CDR3 reads TGTGCCAGTAGTAACGGGGGGTACACAGATACGCAGTATTTT. As protein: CASSNGGYTDTQYF.

CDR3 DNA sequence: TGTGCCAGCAGCGCCGGGACAAAAGCTTTCTTT. Amino acid sequence: CASSAGTKAFF. The V and J genes are TRBV7-2 and TRBJ1-1; maybe TRBD1 (6 bases). V was shortened by 5 bases and J by 9 bases, with 10 bases between the two germline ends. The CDR3 runs to 11 residues. Germline CDR1 SGHTA, CDR2 FQGNSA.

V and J are TRBV9 and TRBJ2-1, with 7 bases aligning to TRBD1. The CDR3 spans 17 residues. Germline loops: CDR1 SGDLS, CDR2 YYNGEE. With V trimmed by 4 bases and J by 6 bases, 16 bases remained unmatched. This chain's CDR3 is CASSPLASDRKGNEQFF. CDR3 sequence (DNA): TGTGCCAGCAGCCCCTTGGCCTCGGACAGGAAGGGCAATGAGCAGTTCTTC.

The chain combines TRBV5-1 with TRBJ2-7; D perhaps matches TRBD1 (6 bases). CDR3 length: 12 residues. Germline V lookup: CDR1 SGHRS, CDR2 YFSETQ. V was trimmed by 7 bases and J by 4 bases, leaving 12 bases between them. In DNA, the CDR3 is TGCGCCAGCGGAGTACAGGGTTACGAGCAGTACTTC. This sequence encodes CASGVQGYEQYF.

J is TRBJ1-5 and V is TRBV5-1; unclear D gene. The V end lost 0 bases, the J end lost 5 bases, and 9 bases lay between the germline ends. The CDR3 consists of 14 residues. The germline gives CDR1 SGHRS, CDR2 YFSETQ. In DNA, the CDR3 is TGCGCCAGCAGCTTGGTGGGAGGCGATCAGCCCCAGCATTTT. It translates to CASSLVGGDQPQHF.

In its sample, this clone was seen a few times. V is TRBV24-1 and J is TRBJ2-2, with D possibly matching TRBD1 (5 bases). The CDR3 runs 14 residues. CDR1 KGHDR and CDR2 SFDVKD come from the germline V gene. Trimming removed 3 bases from V and 4 bases from J, with 8 bases in between. Here the CDR3 reads CATSDPGITGELFF. The DNA of the CDR3 is TGTGCCACCAGTGATCCAGGGATCACCGGGGAGCTGTTTTTT.

The chain is built from TRBV30 and TRBJ1-2; 8 positions agree with TRBD1. This CDR3 has 16 amino acids. Germline V gives CDR1 GTSNPN, CDR2 SVGIG (reference sequence). V lost 2 bases to trimming and J lost 5 bases; unmatched junction nucleotides: 13. The CDR3 DNA is TGTGCCTGGAGTCTCGCCCGGACAGGGCCGGGGTATGGCTACACCTTC. Its translation is CAWSLARTGPGYGYTF.

The chain couples TRBV3-1 (or the pseudogene TRBV3-2) to TRBJ1-5; D is possibly TRBD1 (5 bases). Germline V gives CDR1 LGHDT, CDR2 YNNKEL (reference sequence). The CDR3 is 16 amino acids. The germline V and J ends were trimmed by 4 bases and 0 bases, with 13 bases remaining between them. Here the CDR3 reads CASSPGFRGSNQPQHF. DNA of the CDR3: TGTGCCAGCAGCCCAGGTTTTAGGGGTAGCAATCAGCCCCAGCATTTT.

This chain uses TRBV4-1 with TRBJ2-1; weak D call: TRBD2 (5 bases). The CDR3 extends over 14 amino acids. Trimming removed 3 bases at V and 6 bases at J, with 12 bases between. From germline, CDR1 is MGHRA and CDR2 YSYEKL. This CDR3 reads CASSQGPGGNEQFF. The CDR3 region has the DNA TGCGCCAGCAGCCAGGGCCCCGGAGGCAATGAGCAGTTCTTC.

The chain's CDR3 is CASRRGYGYTF. CDR3 coding DNA: TGTGCCAGCAGGCGGGGGTATGGCTACACCTTC. V usage is TRBV12-3 or TRBV12-4 and J usage is TRBJ1-2, with D possibly matching TRBD1 (5 bases). The CDR3 covers 11 residues. V shed 6 bases and J shed 5 bases, with 7 bases lying between them.

This clone has only one observation. The rearrangement uses TRBV7-9 and TRBJ2-1; a possible D gene is TRBD1 (6 bases). Trimming shortened V by 7 bases and J by 4 bases, and 11 bases separated the two germline ends. The CDR3 sequence is 13 residues long. Germline assignment: CDR1 SEHNR and CDR2 FQNEAQ (reference sequence). This CDR3 reads CASKMDSYNEQFF. DNA of the CDR3: TGTGCCAGCAAAATGGACAGTTACAATGAGCAGTTCTTC.

The chain combines TRBV25-1 with TRBJ1-6, with unresolved D. The CDR3 runs to 13 residues. Trimming took off 6 bases at V and 4 bases at J, with 7 bases between the two ends. Looked up from germline, CDR1 is MGHDK and CDR2 is SYGVNS. The CDR3 here is CASRGEYNSPLHF. In DNA form, the CDR3 reads TGTGCCAGCAGGGGAGAATATAATTCACCCCTCCACTTT.

The gene calls are TRBV18 and TRBJ1-5; no definite D call. The CDR3 totals 18 residues. Germline V gene sequence: CDR1 KGHSH, CDR2 LQKENI. V dropped 5 bases and J dropped 4 bases, with 24 bases sitting between them. The CDR3: CASSDTTDRRRKNQPQHF. CDR3 DNA: TGTGCCAGCTCAGATACAACAGACCGCCGGAGGAAGAATCAGCCCCAGCATTTT.

The chain carries TRBV19 and TRBJ1-1, with 7 bases that match TRBD1. Germline assignment: CDR1 LNHDA and CDR2 SQIVND (reference sequence). The CDR3 runs 15 residues. The junction had 6 bases not matched to a gene; V was cut back by 3 bases and J by 2 bases. This chain's CDR3 is CASSMSQGGNTEAFF. In nucleotides, the CDR3 is TGTGCCAGTAGTATGTCGCAGGGGGGTAACACTGAAGCTTTCTTT.

V is TRBV7-2 and J is TRBJ1-1, with 7 bases identical to TRBD1. The germline CDR1 and CDR2 sequences are SGHTA and FQGNSA. J lost 10 bases, V lost 0 bases, and 5 bases had no gene match. The CDR3 consists of 13 residues. CDR3 protein: CASSLARGRAAFF. Here the CDR3 DNA reads TGTGCCAGCAGCTTAGCGAGGGGGCGGGCAGCTTTCTTT.